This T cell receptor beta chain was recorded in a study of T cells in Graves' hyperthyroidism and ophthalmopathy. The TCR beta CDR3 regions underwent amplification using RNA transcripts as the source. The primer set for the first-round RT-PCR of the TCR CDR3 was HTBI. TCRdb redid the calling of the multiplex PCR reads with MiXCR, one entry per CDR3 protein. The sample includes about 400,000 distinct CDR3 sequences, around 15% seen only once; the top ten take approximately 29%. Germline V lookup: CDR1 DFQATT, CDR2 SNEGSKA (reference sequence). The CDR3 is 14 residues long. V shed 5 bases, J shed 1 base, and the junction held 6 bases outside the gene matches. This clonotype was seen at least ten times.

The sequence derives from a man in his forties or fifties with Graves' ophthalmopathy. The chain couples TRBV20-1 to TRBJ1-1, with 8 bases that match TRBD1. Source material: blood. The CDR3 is CSALDRGANTEAFF. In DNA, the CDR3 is TGCAGTGCTCTTGACAGGGGAGCGAACACTGAAGCTTTCTTT.